Each of the 18 T cell receptor beta chains below was sequenced from the same sample in a study of T cells in Graves' hyperthyroidism and ophthalmopathy. RNA transcripts were the template for amplifying TCR beta CDR3 regions. Carried out on the TCR CDR3, a first-round RT-PCR used the HTBI primer set. TCRdb re-called the multiplex PCR reads with MiXCR, one entry per CDR3 protein. Among 300,000 to 400,000 distinct CDR3 sequences, over 11% were seen once, and the ten largest hold just under 25%. Sample: blood. The receptors stem from a woman in her 30s with Graves' hyperthyroidism.

This clonotype occurred many times. The chain employs TRBV28 and TRBJ1-6; tentative D call: TRBD1 (5 bases). V shed 5 bases and J shed 9 bases, with 20 bases lying between them. This CDR3 comprises 16 residues. Germline CDR1 reads MDHEN; CDR2 reads SYDVKM. CDR3 sequence (DNA): TGTGCCAGCAGTACTCTCCCAAGGGGCGCGGGTTCACCCCTCCACTTT. It encodes CASSTLPRGAGSPLHF. Full variable domain (missing parts from reference TRBV28 and TRBJ1-6): DVKVTQSSRYLVKRTGEKVFLECVQDMDHENMFWYRQDPGLGLRLIYFSYDVKMKEKGDIPEGYSVSREKKERFSLILESASTNQTSMYLCASSTLPRGAGSPLHFGNGTRLTVT.

The rearrangement uses TRBV6-1 and TRBJ2-4; maybe TRBD2 (5 bases). Trimming took 6 bases from V and 3 from J, leaving 9 bases between them. The CDR3 totals 13 residues. Germline values: CDR1 MNHNS, CDR2 SASEGT. As DNA, the CDR3 is TGTGCCAGCAGGAGGGTTGTCAAAAACATTCAGTACTTC. It encodes CASRRVVKNIQYF.

This clonotype was seen a handful of times. This chain connects TRBV7-2 to TRBJ2-7, with 7 bases aligning to TRBD1. Trimming cost V 5 bases and J 2 bases; bases outside gene matches: 9. Germline loops: CDR1 SGHTA, CDR2 FQGNSA. This CDR3 has 15 residues. The CDR3 region has the DNA TGTGCCAGCAGCCTACGACAGGGCGATACCTACGAGCAGTACTTC. It is translated as CASSLRQGDTYEQYF.

V usage is TRBV20-1 and J usage is TRBJ2-1, with 8 positions matching TRBD2. This CDR3 has 13 amino acids. V lost 4 bases, J lost 12 bases, and 11 bases stayed unmatched. Germline assignment: CDR1 DFQATT and CDR2 SNEGSKA (reference sequence). CDR3 nucleotide sequence: TGCAGTGCTAAACATCCGGGACTAGGTGCGCAGTTCTTC. This gives the protein CSAKHPGLGAQFF.

V is TRBV29-1 and J is TRBJ2-1; the match to TRBD1 covers 7 bases. This CDR3 is 14 amino acids long. The V gene end was trimmed by 5 bases and the J gene end by 8 bases; junction bases not matched to a gene: 12. Germline assignment: CDR1 SQVTM and CDR2 ANQGSEA. Written as DNA, the CDR3 is TGCAGCGTTTTAGACAGGGCCAGTTCGGATGAGCAGTTCTTC. Residues: CSVLDRASSDEQFF.

This clonotype was counted at least ten times. The chain joins TRBV5-1 to TRBJ2-2; tentatively, D is TRBD2 (6 bases). The CDR3 sequence is 15 residues long. The germline V gene has CDR1 SGHRS and CDR2 YFSETQ. Between the trimmed V and J ends, which lost 3 bases and 7 bases, there was a span of 16 bases. This CDR3 reads CASSSEEGRGGELFF. For the CDR3, the DNA is TGCGCCAGCAGCTCGGAGGAGGGCCGGGGCGGGGAGCTGTTTTTT.

This clonotype occurred many times. CDR3 in amino acids: CASSLQGSSNQPQHF. CDR3 DNA sequence: TGTGCCAGCAGTTTGCAAGGGTCGAGCAATCAGCCCCAGCATTTT. The rearrangement links TRBV28 to TRBJ1-5; D is unresolved. There are 15 residues in the CDR3. CDR1 is MDHEN, CDR2 SYDVKM, per germline. Trimming took off 3 bases at V and 1 base at J, with 10 bases between the two ends.

There are a few counts of this clonotype. This chain links TRBV27 with TRBJ2-1; D assignment may be TRBD1 or TRBD2 (5 bases each). With 8 bases removed from V and 5 bases from J, the gap between germline ends came to 10 bases. This CDR3 has 12 amino acids. Germline V gene lookup returns CDR1 MNHEY and CDR2 SMNVEV (reference sequence). The CDR3 loop is CASGTVDNEQFF. CDR3 sequence (DNA): TGTGCCAGCGGGACGGTGGACAATGAGCAGTTCTTC.

In the case of this clonotype: With a much larger clone just one base away, this may be a read error. The CDR3 sequence is CASSQTGANVLTF. In nucleotides, the CDR3 is TGTGCCAGCAGCCAGACTGGGGCCAACGTCCTGACTTTC. This chain joins TRBV3-1 and TRBJ2-6; D is ambiguous. V lost 3 bases and J lost 2, with 2 bases in between. This CDR3 spans 13 amino acids. Per the germline V gene, CDR1 is LGHDT and CDR2 is YNNKEL (reference sequence).

This clonotype was observed at least ten times. This chain links TRBV7-9 with TRBJ1-4, with 9 bases aligning to TRBD1. The CDR3 consists of 15 residues. Germline lookup yields CDR1 SEHNR and CDR2 FQNEAQ (reference sequence). Trimming at V came to 4 bases and at J to 2 bases, leaving 2 bases not matched to a gene. CDR3 residues: CASSSGQGTNEKLFF. DNA of the CDR3: TGTGCCAGCAGCTCCGGACAGGGGACTAATGAAAAACTGTTTTTT. Variable domain in full (rest from reference TRBV7-9 and TRBJ1-4): DTGVSQNPRHKITKRGQNVTFRCDPISEHNRLYWYRQTLGQGPEFLTYFQNEAQLEKSRLLSDRFSAERPKGSFSTLEIQRTEQGDSAMYLCASSSGQGTNEKLFFGSGTQLSVL.

This clonotype was seen only a few times. The J gene is TRBJ2-2, the V gene TRBV12-3 or TRBV12-4; D is possibly TRBD1 or TRBD2 (7 bases each). The ends were cut back, 5 bases at V and 4 bases at J, with 17 bases in the middle. This CDR3 is built from 16 residues. CDR3 sequence (DNA): TGTGCCAGCAGTGGCCTGGGGAGGGGGCCCACCGGGGAGCTGTTTTTT. The encoded protein is CASSGLGRGPTGELFF.

This clonotype was observed a handful of times. V is TRBV30 and J is TRBJ2-1; tentative D call: TRBD2 (5 bases). This CDR3 spans 12 amino acids. The germline V and J ends were trimmed by 2 bases and 4 bases, with 6 bases remaining between them. CDR1 is GTSNPN, CDR2 SVGIG, per germline (reference sequence). CDR3 loop: CAWSRGYNEQFF. Written as DNA, the CDR3 is TGTGCCTGGAGTCGCGGGTACAATGAGCAGTTCTTC. Supplemented by reference TRBV30 and TRBJ2-1, the full variable domain reads SQTIHQWPATLVQPVGSPLSLECTVEGTSNPNLYWYRQAAGRGLQLLFYSVGIGQISSEVPQNLSASRPQDRQFILSSKKLLLSDSGFYLCAWSRGYNEQFFGPGTRLTVL.

This clonotype was found a few times. This chain joins TRBV9 and TRBJ2-5; D gene uncertain. The CDR3 consists of 13 residues. Looked up from germline, CDR1 is SGDLS and CDR2 is YYNGEE. Trimming took off 4 bases at V and 5 bases at J, with 12 bases between the two ends. As DNA, the CDR3 is TGTGCCAGCAGCCCAGAAACCGGTGAGACCCAGTACTTC. This codes for CASSPETGETQYF.

V is TRBV7-3 and J is TRBJ2-2; the D gene could be TRBD1 or TRBD2 (5 bases each). The V gene lost 2 bases and the J gene lost 2 bases, with 15 bases spanning the gap. The germline gives CDR1 SGHTA, CDR2 FQGTGA. The CDR3 has 17 amino acids. The CDR3 nucleotides are TGTGCCAGCAGCTTATCCGCAGGGACCACAAACACCGGGGAGCTGTTTTTT. Its protein product is CASSLSAGTTNTGELFF.

This clonotype was detected only a few times. This sequence joins TRBV20-1 and TRBJ2-1; 7 nucleotides match TRBD2. The CDR3 contains 14 residues. V lost 2 bases and J lost 5; bases outside the gene matches: 6. The germline V gene encodes CDR1 DFQATT and CDR2 SNEGSKA (reference sequence). CDR3 region: CSARSLAENNEQFF. CDR3 bases: TGCAGTGCTAGATCTCTAGCGGAAAACAATGAGCAGTTCTTC.

This clonotype appeared a single time. V is TRBV24-1 and J is TRBJ2-1; TRBD2 aligns across 15 bases. Germline loops: CDR1 KGHDR, CDR2 SFDVKD. V shed 7 bases, J shed 0 bases, and the junction held 15 bases outside the gene matches. CDR3 length: 21 residues. The CDR3 DNA reads as TGTGCCACCAGCAACACCCGGACTAGCGGGAGGGGGACTAGCTCCTACAATGAGCAGTTCTTC. This translates into CATSNTRTSGRGTSSYNEQFF.

This clonotype turned up a few times. The rearrangement joins TRBV7-2 to TRBJ2-2, with 15 positions matching TRBD2. The J segment lost 6 bases and the V segment lost 1 base, leaving 3 bases of the junction unmatched. Germline-derived CDR1 and CDR2 are SGHTA and FQGNSA. The CDR3 covers 17 residues. The CDR3 is CASSLGGLAGGSGELFF. The CDR3 DNA is TGTGCCAGCAGCTTAGGCGGACTAGCGGGAGGGTCCGGGGAGCTGTTTTTT.

This clonotype has just a few counts. The chain carries TRBV20-1 and TRBJ2-7, with unresolved D. The V end was cut by 1 base, the J end by 7 bases, with 8 bases between. This CDR3 is 11 amino acids long. The germline V gene has CDR1 DFQATT and CDR2 SNEGSKA (reference sequence). The CDR3 nucleotides are TGCAGTGCTAGAGCCGTGGGTGAGCAGTACTTC. This translates into CSARAVGEQYF.